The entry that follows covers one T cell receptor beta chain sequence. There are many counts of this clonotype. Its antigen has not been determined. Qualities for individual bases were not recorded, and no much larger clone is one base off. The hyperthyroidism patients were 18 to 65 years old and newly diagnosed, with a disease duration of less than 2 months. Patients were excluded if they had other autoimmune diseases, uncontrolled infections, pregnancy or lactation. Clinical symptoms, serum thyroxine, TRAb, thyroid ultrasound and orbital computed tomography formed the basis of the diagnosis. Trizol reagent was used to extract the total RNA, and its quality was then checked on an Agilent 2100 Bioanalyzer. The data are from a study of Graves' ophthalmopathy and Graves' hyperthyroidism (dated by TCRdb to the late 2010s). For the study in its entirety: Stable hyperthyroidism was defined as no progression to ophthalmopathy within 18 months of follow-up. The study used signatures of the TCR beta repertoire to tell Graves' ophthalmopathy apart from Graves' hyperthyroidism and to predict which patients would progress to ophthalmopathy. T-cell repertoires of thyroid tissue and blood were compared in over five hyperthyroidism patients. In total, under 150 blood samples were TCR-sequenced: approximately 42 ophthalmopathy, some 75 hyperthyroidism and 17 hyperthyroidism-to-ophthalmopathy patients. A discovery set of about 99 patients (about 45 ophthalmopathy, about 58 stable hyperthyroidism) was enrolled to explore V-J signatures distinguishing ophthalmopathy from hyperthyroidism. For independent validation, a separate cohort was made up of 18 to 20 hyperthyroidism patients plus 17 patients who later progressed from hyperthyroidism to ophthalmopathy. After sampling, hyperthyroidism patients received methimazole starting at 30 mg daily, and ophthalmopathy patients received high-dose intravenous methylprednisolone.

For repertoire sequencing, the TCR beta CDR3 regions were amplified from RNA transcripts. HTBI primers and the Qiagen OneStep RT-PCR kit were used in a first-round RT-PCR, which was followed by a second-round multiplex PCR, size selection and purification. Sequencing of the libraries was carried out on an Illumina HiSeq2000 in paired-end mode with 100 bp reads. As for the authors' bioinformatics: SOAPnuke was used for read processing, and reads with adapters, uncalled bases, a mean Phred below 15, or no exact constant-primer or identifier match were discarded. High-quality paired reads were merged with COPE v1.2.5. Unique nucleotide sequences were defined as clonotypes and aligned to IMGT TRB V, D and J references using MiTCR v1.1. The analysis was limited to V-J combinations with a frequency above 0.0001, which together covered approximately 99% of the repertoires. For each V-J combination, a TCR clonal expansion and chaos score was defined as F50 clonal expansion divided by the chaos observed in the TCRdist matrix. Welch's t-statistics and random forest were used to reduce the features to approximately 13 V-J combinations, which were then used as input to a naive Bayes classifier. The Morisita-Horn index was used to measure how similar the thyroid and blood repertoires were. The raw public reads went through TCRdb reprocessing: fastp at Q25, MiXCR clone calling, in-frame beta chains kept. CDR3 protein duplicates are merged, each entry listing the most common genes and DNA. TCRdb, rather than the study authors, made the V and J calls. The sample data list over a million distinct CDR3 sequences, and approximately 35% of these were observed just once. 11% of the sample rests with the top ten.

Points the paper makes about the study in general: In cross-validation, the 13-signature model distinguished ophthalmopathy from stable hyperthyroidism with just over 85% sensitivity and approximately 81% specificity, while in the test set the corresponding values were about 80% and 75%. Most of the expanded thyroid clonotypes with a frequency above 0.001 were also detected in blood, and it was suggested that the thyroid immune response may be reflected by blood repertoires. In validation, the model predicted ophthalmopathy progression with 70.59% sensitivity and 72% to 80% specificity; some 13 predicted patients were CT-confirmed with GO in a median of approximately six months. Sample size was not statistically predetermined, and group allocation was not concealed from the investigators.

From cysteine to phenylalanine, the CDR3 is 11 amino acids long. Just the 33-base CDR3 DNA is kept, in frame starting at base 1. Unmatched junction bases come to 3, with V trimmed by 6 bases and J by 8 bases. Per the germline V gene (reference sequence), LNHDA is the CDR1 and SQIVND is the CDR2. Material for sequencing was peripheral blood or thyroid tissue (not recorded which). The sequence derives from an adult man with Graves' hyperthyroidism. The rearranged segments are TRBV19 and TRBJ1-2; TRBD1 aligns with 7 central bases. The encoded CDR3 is CASSNRGGYTF. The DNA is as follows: TGTGCCAGTAGCAACAGGGGCGGCTACACCTTC. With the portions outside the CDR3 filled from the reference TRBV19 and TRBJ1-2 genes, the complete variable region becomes DGGITQSPKYLFRKEGQNVTLSCEQNLNHDAMYWYRQDPGQGLRLIYYSQIVNDFQKGDIAEGYSVSREKKESFPLTVTSAQKNPTAFYLCASSNRGGYTFGSGTRLTVV.